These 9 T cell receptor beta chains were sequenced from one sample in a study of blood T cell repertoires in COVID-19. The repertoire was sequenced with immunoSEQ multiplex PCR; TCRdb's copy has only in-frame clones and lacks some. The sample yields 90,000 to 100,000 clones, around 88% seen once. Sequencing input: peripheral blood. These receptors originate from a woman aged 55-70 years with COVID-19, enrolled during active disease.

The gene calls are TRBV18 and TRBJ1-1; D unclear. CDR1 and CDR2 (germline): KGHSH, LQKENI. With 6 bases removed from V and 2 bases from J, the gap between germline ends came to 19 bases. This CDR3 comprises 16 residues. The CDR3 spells CASSRIQPDLNTEAFF. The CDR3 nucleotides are TGTGCCAGCTCCCGCATCCAACCCGACTTAAACACTGAAGCTTTCTTT.

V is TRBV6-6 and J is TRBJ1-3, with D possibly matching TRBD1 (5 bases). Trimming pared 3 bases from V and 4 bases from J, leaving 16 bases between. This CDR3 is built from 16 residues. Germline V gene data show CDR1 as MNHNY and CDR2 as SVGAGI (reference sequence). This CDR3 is CASSYGSLRGGNTIYF. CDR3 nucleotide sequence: TGTGCCAGCAGTTATGGTAGCTTGCGGGGCGGAAACACCATATATTTT.

CDR3 in amino acids: CASTGVADEQYF. The CDR3 region has the DNA TGTGCCAGCACGGGAGTAGCCGACGAGCAGTACTTC. The chain recombines TRBV6-5 with TRBJ2-7; D perhaps matches TRBD2 (6 bases). The CDR3 has 12 residues. CDR1 is MNHEY, CDR2 SVGAGI, per germline. V lost 7 bases to trimming and J lost 5 bases, with 12 bases between them.

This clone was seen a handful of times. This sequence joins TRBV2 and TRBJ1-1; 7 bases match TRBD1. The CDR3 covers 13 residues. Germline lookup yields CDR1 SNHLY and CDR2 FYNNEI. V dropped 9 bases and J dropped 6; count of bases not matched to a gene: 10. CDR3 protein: CASSDRVRAEAFF. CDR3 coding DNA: TGTGCCAGTTCTGACAGGGTGCGTGCTGAAGCTTTCTTT.

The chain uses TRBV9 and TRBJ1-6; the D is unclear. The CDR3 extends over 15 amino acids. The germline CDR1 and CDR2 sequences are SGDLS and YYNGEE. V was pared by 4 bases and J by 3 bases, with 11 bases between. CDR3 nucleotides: TGTGCCAGCAGCCTAGGGCGGGGCTATAATTCACCCCTCCACTTT. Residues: CASSLGRGYNSPLHF.

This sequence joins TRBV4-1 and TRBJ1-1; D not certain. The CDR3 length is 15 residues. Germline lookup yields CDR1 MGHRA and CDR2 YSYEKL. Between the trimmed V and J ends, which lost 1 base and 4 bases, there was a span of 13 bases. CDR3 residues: CASSQVPPRGTEAFF. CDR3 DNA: TGCGCCAGCAGCCAAGTTCCCCCGCGGGGCACTGAAGCTTTCTTT.

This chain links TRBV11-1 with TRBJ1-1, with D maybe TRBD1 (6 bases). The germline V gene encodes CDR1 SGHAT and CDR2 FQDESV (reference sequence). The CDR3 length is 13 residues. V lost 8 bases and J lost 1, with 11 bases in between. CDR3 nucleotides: TGTGCCAGCCGTGGCAGGGGGAACACTGAAGCTTTCTTT. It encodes CASRGRGNTEAFF.

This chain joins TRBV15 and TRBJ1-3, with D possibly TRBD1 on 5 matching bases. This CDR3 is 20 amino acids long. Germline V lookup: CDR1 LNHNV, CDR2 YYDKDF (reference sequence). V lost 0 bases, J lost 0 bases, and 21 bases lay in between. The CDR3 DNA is TGTGCCACCAGCAGAGAACTCGGCAGGGACTCAACTGCCTCTGGAAACACCATATATTTT. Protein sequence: CATSRELGRDSTASGNTIYF.

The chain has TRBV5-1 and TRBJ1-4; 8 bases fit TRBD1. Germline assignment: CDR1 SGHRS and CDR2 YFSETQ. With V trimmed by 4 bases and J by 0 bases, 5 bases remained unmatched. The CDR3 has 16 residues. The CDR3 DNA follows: TGCGCCAGCAGCCGCCTACAGGGGGCAACTAATGAAAAACTGTTTTTT. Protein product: CASSRLQGATNEKLFF.